Shown below are 27 T cell receptor beta chains from a single sample sequenced in a study of early T cells in non-severe SARS-CoV-2 infection. TCRdb used MiXCR to reprocess the 5' RACE reads, holding one entry per CDR3 protein. The table shows some 50,000 distinct CDR3 sequences, with 7.5% to 9% occurring only once. The sequencing used whole blood, collected at baseline. These receptors were collected from an adult who was a healthcare worker with PCR-confirmed SARS-CoV-2 infection or an uninfected control (not recorded which).

This chain joins TRBV18 and TRBJ1-5, with D maybe TRBD1 (6 bases). The CDR3 runs to 14 residues. Trimming pared 6 bases from V and 2 bases from J, leaving 11 bases between. CDR1 is KGHSH, CDR2 LQKENI, per germline. CDR3 in amino acids: CASSPGAGNQPQHF. The CDR3 DNA sequence: TGTGCCAGCTCCCCAGGGGCGGGCAATCAGCCCCAGCATTTT. Drawing the rest from reference TRBV18 and TRBJ1-5, the complete variable domain is NAGVMQNPRHLVRRRGQEARLRCSPMKGHSHVYWYRQLPEEGLKFMVYLQKENIIDESGMPKERFSAEFPKEGPSILRIQQVVRGDSAAYFCASSPGAGNQPQHFGDGTRLSIL.

This clonotype was recorded a few times. The chain has TRBV6-1 and TRBJ1-2; the D gene is possibly TRBD1 (6 bases). The CDR3 has 12 residues. Looked up from germline, CDR1 is MNHNS and CDR2 is SASEGT. The V end lost 6 bases, the J end lost 3 bases, and 8 bases lay between the germline ends. The CDR3 loop reads CASRWTDYGYTF. In DNA form, the CDR3 reads TGTGCCAGCAGGTGGACAGACTATGGCTACACCTTC.

At least ten counts were recorded for this clonotype. The chain has TRBV7-9 and TRBJ2-3; D is unresolved. Trimming shortened V by 1 base and J by 3 bases, and 11 bases separated the two germline ends. The CDR3 contains 15 residues. From germline, CDR1 is SEHNR and CDR2 FQNEAQ (reference sequence). This CDR3 reads CASSLGGQATDTQYF. The CDR3 DNA reads as TGTGCCAGCAGCTTAGGCGGCCAAGCAACAGATACGCAGTATTTT.

This clonotype was observed at least ten times. The chain uses TRBV2 and TRBJ2-1; D assignment may be TRBD1 or TRBD2 (5 bases each). Germline V gene data show CDR1 as SNHLY and CDR2 as FYNNEI. This CDR3 contains 12 residues. V gave up 3 bases and J gave up 7 bases, with 7 bases separating them. The CDR3 loop reads CASSEWGNEQFF. CDR3 in DNA: TGTGCCAGCAGTGAGTGGGGGAATGAGCAGTTCTTC.

The rearrangement uses TRBV12-3 or TRBV12-4 and TRBJ2-7; no reliable D call. V dropped 7 bases and J dropped 7 bases, with 17 bases sitting between them. The CDR3 length is 13 residues. This CDR3 is CASTLPGRREQYF. The CDR3 region has the DNA TGTGCCAGCACCCTCCCCGGTAGGCGGGAGCAGTACTTC.

The chain joins TRBV6-2 or TRBV6-3 to TRBJ2-7; the match to TRBD2 covers 8 bases. The V gene's germline CDR1 is MNHEY and CDR2 SVGEGT. V gave up 5 bases and J gave up 6 bases; unmatched junction bases: 15. CDR3 length: 16 residues. CDR3 nucleotide sequence: TGTGCCAGCAGTAGACCGGGGGGGAGGGCCTCGCGCGAGCAGTACTTC. It specifies CASSRPGGRASREQYF.

This clonotype has at least ten counts. The chain employs TRBV11-3 and TRBJ2-2, with TRBD1 matching 7 bases. The CDR3 is 15 amino acids. V dropped 5 bases and J dropped 5; count of bases not matched to a gene: 8. Germline loops: CDR1 SGHNT, CDR2 YENEEA. The CDR3 protein is CASSPRQGLTGELFF. CDR3 sequence (DNA): TGTGCCAGCAGCCCCCGACAGGGTTTGACCGGGGAGCTGTTTTTT.

This clonotype has a count of ten or more. This chain links TRBV11-1 with TRBJ1-1; no firm D call. This CDR3 comprises 13 residues. Deletions cut 4 bases from V and 8 bases from J, with 14 bases between. Germline CDR1 is SGHAT and CDR2 is FQDESV (reference sequence). For the CDR3, the DNA is TGTGCCAGCAGCTACTCTGAGGGAACCGAAGCTTTCTTT. Translating it yields CASSYSEGTEAFF. The whole variable domain, remainder taken from reference TRBV11-1 and TRBJ1-1, is EAEVAQSPRYKITEKSQAVAFWCDPISGHATLYWYRQILGQGPELLVQFQDESVVDDSQLPKDRFSAERLKGVDSTLKIQPAELGDSAMYLCASSYSEGTEAFFGQGTRLTVV.

There are many counts of this clonotype. The CDR3 DNA follows: TGTGCCAGCAGGCAAGACCTGGGGAACACTGAAGCTTTCTTT. Protein: CASRQDLGNTEAFF. The rearrangement joins TRBV7-9 to TRBJ1-1; D remains ambiguous. Trimming removed 6 bases at V and 1 base at J, with 12 bases between. The CDR3 has 14 residues. Germline CDR1 reads SEHNR; CDR2 reads FQNEAQ (reference sequence).

This clonotype was seen a few times. The gene calls are TRBV29-1 and TRBJ2-7, with 7 nucleotides matching TRBD1. Germline trimming cut 5 bases from V and 4 bases from J; bases unmatched to any gene: 8. Germline assignment: CDR1 SQVTM and CDR2 ANQGSEA. This CDR3 is 13 amino acids long. The CDR3 is CSVQTGFSYEQYF. In DNA form, the CDR3 reads TGCAGCGTTCAGACAGGGTTTTCGTACGAGCAGTACTTC.

A few counts support this clonotype. The chain links TRBV20-1 to TRBJ2-5; D is possibly TRBD2 (6 bases). The CDR3 runs 14 residues. The V gene lost 1 base and the J gene lost 3 bases, with 12 bases spanning the gap. Germline lookup yields CDR1 DFQATT and CDR2 SNEGSKA (reference sequence). CDR3 in amino acids: CSARGGLPKETQYF. The CDR3, as DNA: TGCAGTGCTAGAGGGGGACTTCCCAAAGAGACCCAGTACTTC.

V usage is TRBV6-1 and J usage is TRBJ1-1, with TRBD1 matching 10 bases. V lost 8 bases to trimming and J lost 5 bases; unmatched junction nucleotides: 17. This CDR3 is built from 17 residues. The V gene's germline CDR1 is MNHNS and CDR2 SASEGT. CDR3 nucleotide sequence: TGTGCCAGCGGGACCGTGGACAGGGGGAAAAGTAGGACTGAAGCTTTCTTT. It specifies CASGTVDRGKSRTEAFF.

This clonotype was seen many times. The rearrangement joins TRBV20-1 to TRBJ2-7; D is unresolved. This CDR3 region has 13 residues. CDR1 DFQATT and CDR2 SNEGSKA come from the germline V gene (reference sequence). V dropped 3 bases and J dropped 3 bases, with 12 bases sitting between them. The CDR3 sequence is CSASRGPFYEQYF. The DNA of the CDR3 is TGCAGTGCTAGCCGCGGTCCCTTCTACGAGCAGTACTTC.

V is TRBV5-1 and J is TRBJ2-3; no clear D. The germline gives CDR1 SGHRS, CDR2 YFSETQ. V lost 2 bases, J lost 3 bases, and 10 bases lay in between. The CDR3 loop spans 14 amino acids. The CDR3 protein is CASSFNAATDTQYF. DNA for the CDR3: TGCGCCAGCAGCTTCAATGCGGCTACAGATACGCAGTATTTT.

This chain uses TRBV4-1 with TRBJ2-7, with D perhaps matching TRBD1 (5 bases). V was shortened by 4 bases and J by 2 bases, with 9 bases between the two germline ends. The CDR3 contains 13 residues. Germline values: CDR1 MGHRA, CDR2 YSYEKL. The CDR3 DNA follows: TGCGCCAGCAGCCTGGGCAGGGCCTACGAGCAGTACTTC. Its protein product is CASSLGRAYEQYF.

This clonotype was counted at least ten times. The chain couples TRBV6-5 to TRBJ1-1; D not resolved. Trimming stripped 1 base from V and 1 base from J, with 7 bases between. CDR3 length: 14 residues. Germline V lookup: CDR1 MNHEY, CDR2 SVGAGI. The CDR3 here is CASSYYPANTEAFF. CDR3 DNA: TGTGCCAGCAGTTACTATCCGGCGAACACTGAAGCTTTCTTT.

The chain recombines TRBV6-5 with TRBJ2-3, with TRBD2 matching 7 bases. The CDR3 loop spans 14 amino acids. Per the germline V gene, CDR1 is MNHEY and CDR2 is SVGAGI. The V gene end was trimmed by 6 bases and the J gene end by 5 bases; junction bases not matched to a gene: 8. CDR3 protein: CASRVAGAEDTQYF. CDR3 sequence (DNA): TGTGCCAGCAGGGTTGCGGGAGCTGAAGATACGCAGTATTTT.

The V gene is TRBV19, the J gene TRBJ1-4, with no clear D. The CDR3 consists of 16 residues. Trimming removed 4 bases from V and 14 bases from J, with 26 bases in between. Germline CDR1 reads LNHDA; CDR2 reads SQIVND (reference sequence). In DNA, the CDR3 is TGTGCCAGTAGTACCAACGGCCAGCCCAATCCCGCCCGCCTGTTTTTT. It encodes CASSTNGQPNPARLFF.

This clonotype was observed at least ten times. The chain carries TRBV12-3 or TRBV12-4 and TRBJ2-3, with D possibly matching TRBD1 (6 bases). Trimming pared 2 bases from V and 2 bases from J, leaving 11 bases between. This CDR3 has 15 amino acids. In DNA, the CDR3 is TGTGCCAGCAGTTTATCGGGACAAACCACAGATACGCAGTATTTT. As protein: CASSLSGQTTDTQYF.

This clonotype was observed at least ten times. V and J are TRBV7-9 and TRBJ1-2, with a weak D call TRBD1 (6 bases). The CDR3 has 14 amino acids. Deletions cut 5 bases from V and 5 bases from J, with 15 bases between. CDR1 and CDR2 from the germline V gene are SEHNR and FQNEAQ (reference sequence). The CDR3 here is CASSPTGRGYGYTF. CDR3 DNA sequence: TGTGCCAGCAGCCCAACAGGGAGGGGATATGGCTACACCTTC.

This chain uses TRBV24-1 with TRBJ2-1, with TRBD2 matching over 7 bases. Germline values: CDR1 KGHDR, CDR2 SFDVKD. The V gene end was trimmed by 5 bases and the J gene end by 8 bases; junction bases not matched to a gene: 20. The CDR3 length is 18 residues. CDR3 in amino acids: CATSAKQRQASGGHEQFF. CDR3 coding DNA: TGTGCCACCAGTGCCAAACAGCGACAAGCTAGCGGAGGCCATGAGCAGTTCTTC.

This clonotype was seen more than once but under ten times. The rearrangement uses TRBV10-3 and TRBJ2-7; D assignment may be TRBD1 or TRBD2 (5 bases each). The CDR3 extends over 16 amino acids. Trimming took off 3 bases at V and 0 bases at J, with 15 bases between the two ends. Germline-derived CDR1 and CDR2 are ENHRY and SYGVKD. CDR3 residues: CAISDLEDTYSYEQYF. The CDR3 nucleotides are TGTGCCATCAGTGACTTGGAGGACACCTACTCCTACGAGCAGTACTTC.

This clonotype was counted only a few times. The rearrangement joins TRBV6-1 to TRBJ2-3, with TRBD2 as a possible D gene (5 bases). Germline CDR1 and CDR2: MNHNS and SASEGT. CDR3 length: 12 amino acids. Trimming left V 4 bases short and J 6 bases short, with 8 bases between. The CDR3 protein is CASSVRADTQYF. The CDR3 DNA sequence: TGTGCCAGCAGTGTGCGGGCGGATACGCAGTATTTT.

This chain links TRBV2 with TRBJ2-3; D is unclear. Germline assignment: CDR1 SNHLY and CDR2 FYNNEI. The ends were cut back, 1 base at V and 0 bases at J, with 11 bases in the middle. This CDR3 is 16 amino acids long. The CDR3: CASSEVRTASTDTQYF. The CDR3 DNA sequence: TGTGCCAGCAGTGAAGTTAGAACTGCTAGCACAGATACGCAGTATTTT.

In its sample, this clonotype was seen a few times. V gene TRBV6-5 combines with J gene TRBJ1-6; D unclear. Germline values: CDR1 MNHEY, CDR2 SVGAGI. This CDR3 is 15 amino acids long. Trimming left V 5 bases short and J 0 bases short, with 8 bases between. The CDR3 loop is CASSPPTSYNSPLHF. The CDR3 coding sequence is TGTGCCAGCAGTCCCCCCACCTCCTATAATTCACCCCTCCACTTT.

This clonotype is deemed medium-sized (0.01 to 0.1%). This chain connects TRBV20-1 to TRBJ2-1; TRBD2 matches 10 bases. Germline values: CDR1 DFQATT, CDR2 SNEGSKA (reference sequence). The J segment lost 4 bases and the V segment lost 6 bases, leaving 6 bases of the junction unmatched. The CDR3 runs to 14 residues. CDR3 in DNA: TGCAGTGCCATGAGCGGGGGGGCGTACAATGAGCAGTTCTTC. Its translation is CSAMSGGAYNEQFF.

In its sample, this clonotype was seen a few times. As DNA, the CDR3 is TGTGCCAGCAGCCCAAGGGTCGGGGGGGCAGCAGAGACCCAGTACTTC. This translates into CASSPRVGGAAETQYF. The rearrangement links TRBV7-2 to TRBJ2-5; 8 bases align to TRBD2. Unmatched junction bases numbered 12, after V lost 5 bases and J lost 4 bases. Germline loops: CDR1 SGHTA, CDR2 FQGNSA. CDR3 length: 16 amino acids.